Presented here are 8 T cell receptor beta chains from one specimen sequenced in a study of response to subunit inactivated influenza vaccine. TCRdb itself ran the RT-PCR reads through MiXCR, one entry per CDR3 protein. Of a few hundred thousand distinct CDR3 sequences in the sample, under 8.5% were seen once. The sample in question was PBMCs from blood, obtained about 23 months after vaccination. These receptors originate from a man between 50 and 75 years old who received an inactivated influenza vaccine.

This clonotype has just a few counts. This chain's CDR3 is CATSDPPLGEQFF. For the CDR3, the DNA is TGTGCCACCAGTGATCCCCCCCTGGGGGAGCAGTTCTTC. V is TRBV24-1 and J is TRBJ2-1; D ambiguous. Germline V gene data show CDR1 as KGHDR and CDR2 as SFDVKD. The CDR3 is made up of 13 amino acids. V lost 3 bases, J lost 10 bases, and 12 bases lay in between.

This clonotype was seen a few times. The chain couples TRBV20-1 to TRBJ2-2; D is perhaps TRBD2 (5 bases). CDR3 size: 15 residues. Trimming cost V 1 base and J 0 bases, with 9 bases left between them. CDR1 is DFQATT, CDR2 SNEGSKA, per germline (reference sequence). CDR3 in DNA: TGCAGTGCTAGAGCTGAGGGATCGAACACCGGGGAGCTGTTTTTT. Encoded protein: CSARAEGSNTGELFF.

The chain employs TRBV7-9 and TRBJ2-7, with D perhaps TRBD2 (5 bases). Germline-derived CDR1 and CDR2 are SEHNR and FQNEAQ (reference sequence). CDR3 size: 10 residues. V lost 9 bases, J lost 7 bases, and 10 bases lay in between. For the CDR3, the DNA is TGTGCCAGATTACGGGGTGAGCAGTACTTC. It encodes CARLRGEQYF.

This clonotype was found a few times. CDR3 protein: CASSMQGGREQYF. The CDR3 coding sequence is TGTGCCAGCAGCATGCAGGGGGGTCGGGAGCAGTACTTC. The gene calls are TRBV6-1 and TRBJ2-7; D may be TRBD1 (7 bases). This CDR3 has 13 amino acids. Germline loops: CDR1 MNHNS, CDR2 SASEGT. V was cut by 6 bases and J by 7 bases, with 16 bases left in between.

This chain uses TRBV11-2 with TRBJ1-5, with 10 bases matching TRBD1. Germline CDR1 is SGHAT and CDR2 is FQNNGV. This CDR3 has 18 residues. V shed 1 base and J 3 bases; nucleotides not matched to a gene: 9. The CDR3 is CASSLGRGQGKYNQPQHF. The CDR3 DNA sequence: TGTGCCAGCAGCTTAGGGAGGGGACAGGGGAAGTACAATCAGCCCCAGCATTTT.

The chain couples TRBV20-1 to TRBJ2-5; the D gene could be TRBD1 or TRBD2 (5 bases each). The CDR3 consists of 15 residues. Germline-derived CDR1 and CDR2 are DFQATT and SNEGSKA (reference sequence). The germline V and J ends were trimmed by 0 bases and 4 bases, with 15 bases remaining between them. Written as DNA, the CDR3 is TGCAGTGCTAGAGATGTGGATAGAGGGGCAGAGACCCAGTACTTC. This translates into CSARDVDRGAETQYF.

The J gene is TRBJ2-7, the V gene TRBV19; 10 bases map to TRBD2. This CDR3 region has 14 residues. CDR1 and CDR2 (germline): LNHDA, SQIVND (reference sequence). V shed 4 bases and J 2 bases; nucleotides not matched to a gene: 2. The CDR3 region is CASSNLAGAYEQYF. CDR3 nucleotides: TGTGCCAGTAGTAATCTAGCGGGGGCCTACGAGCAGTACTTC.

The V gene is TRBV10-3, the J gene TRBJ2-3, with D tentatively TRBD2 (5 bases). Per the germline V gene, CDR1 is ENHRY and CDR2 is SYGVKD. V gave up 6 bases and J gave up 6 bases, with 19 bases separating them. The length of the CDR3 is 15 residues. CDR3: CAIRNPLAGIDTQYF. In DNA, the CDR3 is TGTGCCATCAGGAACCCCCTGGCGGGTATTGATACGCAGTATTTT.